This entry lists 11 T cell receptor beta chains sequenced from one sample in a study of T-cell reconstitution after alpha-beta-depleted transplantation in children. Preparation of the TCRbeta library involved a method that used unique molecular identifiers. TCRdb re-called the PCR reads through MiXCR, storing one row per CDR3 protein. The sample contains 4,000 to 5,000 distinct CDR3 sequences, roughly a fifth of which appear only once. Sequenced here: PBMCs, mostly from graft donor cells, sampled 180 days after TCRalphabeta/CD19-depleted stem cell transplant. Source of these receptors: a male patient aged 2-15 years who had a stem cell transplant for acute lymphoblastic leukemia, so the T cells may come from the graft donor.

The sample holds many counts of this clonotype. This chain connects TRBV7-9 to TRBJ1-6; tentative D call: TRBD1 (5 bases). With 10 bases removed from V and 6 bases from J, the gap between germline ends came to 16 bases. The CDR3 has 14 amino acids. CDR1 and CDR2 from the germline V gene are SEHNR and FQNEAQ (reference sequence). The CDR3 here is CATSKGDFNSPLHF. CDR3 in DNA: TGTGCCACCTCTAAAGGGGACTTTAATTCACCCCTCCACTTT.

In its sample, this clonotype was seen many times. This chain uses TRBV11-1 with TRBJ2-5, with a tentative D call TRBD2 (6 bases). Trimming shortened V by 3 bases and J by 5 bases, and 16 bases separated the two germline ends. Germline CDR1 is SGHAT and CDR2 is FQDESV (reference sequence). This CDR3 has 15 amino acids. CDR3 sequence reads: CASSLGGVVEETQYF. CDR3 DNA sequence: TGTGCCAGCAGCTTGGGGGGAGTTGTTGAGGAGACCCAGTACTTC.

This clonotype was seen repeatedly, ten times or more. This chain links TRBV3-1 with TRBJ2-1, with D uncertain. V lost 1 base to trimming and J lost 9 bases, with 4 bases between them. CDR3 length: 11 residues. Germline V gives CDR1 LGHDT, CDR2 YNNKEL (reference sequence). The CDR3 spells CASSQAAEQFF. CDR3 in DNA: TGTGCCAGCAGCCAAGCGGCTGAGCAGTTCTTC.

This clonotype rates as medium-sized. The chain links TRBV10-3 to TRBJ1-5; D is possibly TRBD1 (5 bases). V was pared by 6 bases and J by 7 bases, with 10 bases between. CDR1 and CDR2 (germline): ENHRY, SYGVKD. The CDR3 has 12 residues. The CDR3 nucleotides are TGTGCCATCAGCTCGACAGACCAGCCCCAGCATTTT. Amino acids: CAISSTDQPQHF.

The chain joins TRBV6-1 to TRBJ2-2, with D tentatively TRBD2 (6 bases). This CDR3 contains 15 residues. With 6 bases removed from V and 5 bases from J, the gap between germline ends came to 16 bases. Germline assignment: CDR1 MNHNS and CDR2 SASEGT. CDR3 amino acids: CASRGSGGETGELFF. In DNA, the CDR3 is TGTGCCAGCAGGGGAAGCGGAGGGGAAACCGGGGAGCTGTTTTTT.

Many counts were recorded for this clonotype. This rearrangement joins TRBV7-8 to TRBJ1-3; D call uncertain. From germline, CDR1 is SGHVS and CDR2 FQNEAQ. V lost 2 bases, J lost 7 bases, and 6 bases lay in between. The CDR3 spans 12 residues. CDR3 in amino acids: CASSLLRNTIYF. CDR3 in DNA: TGTGCCAGCAGCTTATTGCGCAACACCATATATTTT.

This chain connects TRBV28 to TRBJ1-4, with 8 bases aligning to TRBD1. The V gene end was trimmed by 7 bases and the J gene end by 7 bases; junction bases not matched to a gene: 11. Germline CDR1 is MDHEN and CDR2 is SYDVKM. The length of the CDR3 is 15 residues. The CDR3 sequence is CASNPAGTGSEKLFF. CDR3 DNA sequence: TGTGCCAGCAATCCAGCCGGGACAGGTAGTGAAAAACTGTTTTTT.

By share, this clonotype ranks as medium-sized. V is TRBV20-1 and J is TRBJ1-2; D not resolved. The CDR3 is 18 residues long. Germline CDR1 and CDR2: DFQATT and SNEGSKA (reference sequence). The germline V and J ends were trimmed by 0 bases and 5 bases, with 25 bases remaining between them. CDR3 region: CSARDRGRGNAHTYGYTF. The CDR3 DNA follows: TGCAGTGCTAGAGATCGGGGTCGAGGGAACGCCCACACTTATGGCTACACCTTC.

This rearrangement joins TRBV21-1 to TRBJ2-2; the table's D call, TRBD1, has no DNA check behind it. TRBV21-1 is tagged as a pseudogene. This CDR3 spans 10 amino acids. CDR3 nucleotide sequence: TGTGCCCGGGGCGCCGGGGAGCTGTTTTTT. This sequence encodes CARGAGELFF.

This clonotype was seen repeatedly, ten times or more. This chain links TRBV5-1 with TRBJ2-3; no reliable D call. The CDR3 totals 15 residues. Trimming took off 1 base at V and 0 bases at J, with 9 bases between the two ends. Germline assignment: CDR1 SGHRS and CDR2 YFSETQ. The chain's CDR3 is CASSLYRGSTDTQYF. CDR3 bases: TGCGCCAGCAGCTTGTATCGCGGCAGCACAGATACGCAGTATTTT.

In its sample, this clonotype is medium-sized (0.01 to 0.1%). The genes are TRBV7-9 and TRBJ2-7; D call uncertain. Trimming took off 0 bases at V and 1 base at J, with 7 bases between the two ends. Germline CDR1 reads SEHNR; CDR2 reads FQNEAQ (reference sequence). This CDR3 region has 14 residues. The CDR3 here is CASSLAWSSYEQYF. CDR3 DNA: TGTGCCAGCAGCTTAGCGTGGAGTTCCTACGAGCAGTACTTC.